A selection of T cell receptor beta chains follows, all from one sample in a study of blood T cell repertoires in COVID-19. TCRdb keeps only in-frame clones here, not all; method: immunoSEQ multiplex PCR. The sample holds about 130,000 clones, about 75% seen once. The sequenced sample consisted of peripheral blood. Source of these receptors: a man older than 75 with acute or convalescent COVID-19. Both conserved end residues are part of each CDR3. A D gene is named only where the DNA matches it firmly. Rows give clone size only sometimes, using once, few, many, or a class for an expanded clone.

v_gene	abundance	d_gene	j_gene	CDR3nt	CDR3aa
TRBV6-5	few	TRBD1	TRBJ1-1	TGTGCCAGCAGTTACCGCTCCGGGACAGGGGGCGAAGCTTTCTTT	CASSYRSGTGGEAFF
TRBV20-1	once	TRBD2	TRBJ2-7	TGCAGTGCTAGTAGGCCAGCGGGGGCCTACGAGCAGTACTTC	CSASRPAGAYEQYF
TRBV27	once	-	TRBJ1-6	TGTGCCAGCAGTTCGGCAGGGGTCATGCCCCTCCACTTT	CASSSAGVMPLHF
TRBV6-1	once	-	TRBJ1-3	TGTGCCAGCAGTGAAATTAACACAATCTCTGGAAACACCATATATTTT	CASSEINTISGNTIYF
TRBV29-1	-	-	TRBJ2-3	TGCAGCGTGTCGTGGGGGGGCCAGACAGATACGCAGTATTTT	CSVSWGGQTDTQYF
TRBV21-1	-	-	TRBJ1-2	TGTGCCAGCAGCAAAGTTACTTCAGGGGCCGGAGCTAACTATGGCTACACCTTC	CASSKVTSGAGANYGYTF
TRBV30	-	TRBD1	TRBJ1-1	TGTGCCTGGAGTCCGCTCAGGGGGTTGAACACTGAAGCTTTCTTT	CAWSPLRGLNTEAFF
TRBV4-2	-	TRBD1	TRBJ1-4	TGTGCCAGCAGCCCGGACAGGCGTGAGGAAAAACTGTTTTTT	CASSPDRREEKLFF
TRBV5-1	few	TRBD1	TRBJ1-2	TGCGCCAGCAGCCCCGGGGGGACAGGAGCTAACTATGGCTACACCTTC	CASSPGGTGANYGYTF
TRBV12-3/TRBV12-4	once	TRBD1	TRBJ1-5	TGTGCCAGCACCGACAGGGTGAGTCAGCCCCAGCATTTT	CASTDRVSQPQHF
TRBV5-1	-	TRBD1	TRBJ1-6	TGCGCCAGCAGCCAAGGACAGGGGTACGTTTCACCCCTCCACTTT	CASSQGQGYVSPLHF
TRBV7-2	-	-	TRBJ2-7	TGTGCCAGCAGCTTAGATGTCGTCTCCGAGCAGTACTTC	CASSLDVVSEQYF
TRBV24-1	-	TRBD1	TRBJ1-2	TGTGCCACCAGTTGGGGACAGGGGTTCGGCTACACCTTC	CATSWGQGFGYTF
TRBV11-2	-	-	TRBJ2-2	TGTGCCAGCAGCTGGACAATTTCGAACACCGGGGAGCTGTTTTTT	CASSWTISNTGELFF
TRBV7-9	-	TRBD1	TRBJ2-1	TGTGCCAGCGCCGCCGGGACAGGGATGAATGAGCAGTTCTTC	CASAAGTGMNEQFF
TRBV14	-	TRBD2	TRBJ2-3	TGTGCCAGCAGTCCTAGCGGGGGGACCCTCACAGATACGCAGTATTTT	CASSPSGGTLTDTQYF
TRBV28	-	-	TRBJ1-5	TGTGCCAGCAGTTCCCATGGGAGTGGGAGCAATCAGCCCCAGCATTTT	CASSSHGSGSNQPQHF
TRBV11-2	-	-	TRBJ1-1	TGTGCCAGCAGCTTAAACGGGTTTGGCACTGAAGCTTTCTTT	CASSLNGFGTEAFF
TRBV6-5	-	-	TRBJ2-5	TGTGCCAGCAGACAGTGGTACCAAGAGACCCAGTACTTC	CASRQWYQETQYF
TRBV4-1	-	-	TRBJ1-3	TGCGCCAGCAGCCAAGACCCGTTGGGAGGAGCTGGAAACACCATATATTTT	CASSQDPLGGAGNTIYF
TRBV5-1	-	-	TRBJ1-2	TGCGCCAGCAGCTTGGCCGGGGGGTTCTATGGCTACACCTTC	CASSLAGGFYGYTF
TRBV9	-	TRBD1	TRBJ2-5	TGTGCCAGCAGCGTTGGGGACAGGGTCGCGGAGACCCAGTACTTC	CASSVGDRVAETQYF
TRBV12-5	-	TRBD1	TRBJ1-1	TGTGCTACTCACCAGGGGGCGCGCGGCACTGAAGCTTTCTTT	CATHQGARGTEAFF
TRBV5-4	-	-	TRBJ2-1	TGTGCCAGCAGCTTGTTACTAGCAGACAATGAGCAGTTCTTC	CASSLLLADNEQFF
TRBV7-2	-	-	TRBJ1-1	TGTGCCAGCAGCCATTCGGTCGCAGGGATGACTGAAGCTTTCTTT	CASSHSVAGMTEAFF
TRBV14	-	TRBD1	TRBJ1-1	TGTGCCAGCAGTTCGGGGACAGCGTGGACTGAAGCTTTCTTT	CASSSGTAWTEAFF
TRBV19	-	TRBD2	TRBJ2-1	TGTGCCAGTCAAATGGGGGGGTCGCATGAGCAGTTCTTC	CASQMGGSHEQFF
TRBV29-1	-	TRBD1	TRBJ1-1	TGCAGCGTCCGGACAGGACAGAACACTGAAGCTTTCTTT	CSVRTGQNTEAFF
TRBV12-1	-	-	TRBJ1-3	TGTGCCAGCAGCCCACGACGCAGGTTAGAATTAGGAAACACCATATATTTT	CASSPRRRLELGNTIYF
TRBV28	-	-	TRBJ1-2	TGTGCCAGCAGCGGAGCCGGACAGCCCCCGACTGCTAACTATGGCTACACCTTC	CASSGAGQPPTANYGYTF
TRBV14	-	-	TRBJ2-7	TGTGCCAGCAGCCAATTCAGCTACGAGCAGTACTTC	CASSQFSYEQYF
TRBV6-6	-	-	TRBJ2-7	TGTGCCAGCAGTTACTCTGCGGGCTCCTACGAGCAGTACTTC	CASSYSAGSYEQYF
TRBV20-1	-	TRBD1	TRBJ1-2	TGCAGTGCTAGTTCGGGACAGTCCTATGGCTACACCTTC	CSASSGQSYGYTF
TRBV19	once	-	TRBJ1-1	TGTGCCAGTAGTAAGGGGATCGGGAACACTGAAGCTTTCTTT	CASSKGIGNTEAFF
TRBV30	-	TRBD2	TRBJ2-3	TGTGCCTGGAGTGCGCTCGGGACTAGCGTTAATACGCAGTATTTT	CAWSALGTSVNTQYF
TRBV30	-	TRBD1	TRBJ2-7	TGTGCCTGGAGTGTACCTAGGACAGGGAACCACGAGCAGTACTTC	CAWSVPRTGNHEQYF
TRBV3-1/TRBV3-2	-	-	TRBJ2-1	TGTGCCAGCAGCCAAGGGGTAGGCGGGTACAATGAGCAGTTCTTC	CASSQGVGGYNEQFF
TRBV10-3	few	-	TRBJ1-2	TGTGCCATCAGTGAGAGGACTGGAGCTAACTATGGCTACACCTTC	CAISERTGANYGYTF
TRBV6-6	-	-	TRBJ1-2	TGTGCCAGCAGTCCCCTTCGGGGGGGACGAAACTATGGCTACACCTTC	CASSPLRGGRNYGYTF
TRBV7-2	few	TRBD1	TRBJ1-5	TGTGCCAGCAGCGTAACAGGGGGAGGTCAGCCCCAGCATTTT	CASSVTGGGQPQHF
TRBV5-1	-	TRBD2	TRBJ2-3	TGCGCCAGCAGCTTTAGCGGGGGGCGGGGAGATACGCAGTATTTT	CASSFSGGRGDTQYF
TRBV18	-	-	TRBJ2-1	TGTGCCAGCTCACCGGGGGGCAATGAGCAGTTCTTC	CASSPGGNEQFF
TRBV29-1	-	-	TRBJ1-6	TGCAGCGTCAAACGGGACTTCGGTTCACCCCTCCACTTT	CSVKRDFGSPLHF
TRBV5-6	-	TRBD1	TRBJ1-1	TGTGCCAGCATAAGGAGACAGGGGACGAACACTGAAGCTTTCTTT	CASIRRQGTNTEAFF
TRBV7-3	few	-	TRBJ2-3	TGTGCCAGCAGCCCGTACGGCGGCCCCCTAAGCACAGATACGCAGTATTTT	CASSPYGGPLSTDTQYF
TRBV7-3	-	-	TRBJ2-1	TGTGCCAGCAGCCCATCCGGGGGAGGCTACAATGAGCAGTTCTTC	CASSPSGGGYNEQFF
TRBV4-1	-	TRBD1	TRBJ1-5	TGCGCCAGCAGCCAAGATTGGATAACAGGGGGTCAGCCCCAGCATTTT	CASSQDWITGGQPQHF
TRBV5-4	-	-	TRBJ2-1	TGTGCCAGCAGCCCATACAGAAGCTCCTACAATGAGCAGTTCTTC	CASSPYRSSYNEQFF
TRBV2	-	TRBD1	TRBJ1-2	TGTGCCAGCAGTCCCGGACAGGGGAATGGCTACACCTTC	CASSPGQGNGYTF
TRBV7-2	-	TRBD2	TRBJ2-2	TGTGCCAGCAGCTTAAGGACTAGCGGGGGCCTCGGCGGGGAGCTGTTTTTT	CASSLRTSGGLGGELFF
TRBV6-5	few	-	TRBJ1-1	TGTGCCAGCAGTTTTGGCTCACAGGGAAGCTCGGTCTTT	CASSFGSQGSSVF
TRBV6-5	-	-	TRBJ2-7	TGTGCCAGCATCGATTCCGCAGGTTACGAGCAGTACTTC	CASIDSAGYEQYF
TRBV30	-	TRBD2	TRBJ2-6	TGTGCCTGGAGTGGGACCCGGACTAGCGGGGGGGCCTCTGGGGCCAACGTCCTGACTTTC	CAWSGTRTSGGASGANVLTF
TRBV3-1/TRBV3-2	-	-	TRBJ1-1	TGTGCCAGCAGCCGCCAGAGTGGGGGGTCCACTGAAGCTTTCTTT	CASSRQSGGSTEAFF